One T cell receptor (beta chain) is described in this entry. Its cognate antigen is unknown. Germline CDR1 is SGHDT and CDR2 is YYEEEE. This CDR3 region has 18 residues. Germline trimming cut 0 bases from V and 2 bases from J; bases unmatched to any gene: 10. This sample stems from a study of cytomegalovirus exposure and HLA in healthy donors. Study-wide results and limits: Association with HLA alleles at 0.05 false discovery rate was found for 16,951 TCR beta sequences in a later analysis.

PCR primers comprised 60 Vbeta and 13 Jbeta primers. Some clones are missing from TCRdb's copy, which holds only in-frame ones; the method was immunoSEQ multiplex PCR. The table includes about 140,000 clones, 70% to 85% detected once. Sequences were obtained from PBMCs. This clonotype was sampled from a man aged 30-40 years in good health and CMV-seropositive. The chain links TRBV5-6 to TRBJ2-3; 9 nucleotides line up with TRBD2. CDR3 residues: CASSLDALAGLFTDTQYF. The CDR3 coding sequence is TGTGCCAGCAGCTTGGACGCCCTAGCGGGATTGTTCACAGATACGCAGTATTTT.